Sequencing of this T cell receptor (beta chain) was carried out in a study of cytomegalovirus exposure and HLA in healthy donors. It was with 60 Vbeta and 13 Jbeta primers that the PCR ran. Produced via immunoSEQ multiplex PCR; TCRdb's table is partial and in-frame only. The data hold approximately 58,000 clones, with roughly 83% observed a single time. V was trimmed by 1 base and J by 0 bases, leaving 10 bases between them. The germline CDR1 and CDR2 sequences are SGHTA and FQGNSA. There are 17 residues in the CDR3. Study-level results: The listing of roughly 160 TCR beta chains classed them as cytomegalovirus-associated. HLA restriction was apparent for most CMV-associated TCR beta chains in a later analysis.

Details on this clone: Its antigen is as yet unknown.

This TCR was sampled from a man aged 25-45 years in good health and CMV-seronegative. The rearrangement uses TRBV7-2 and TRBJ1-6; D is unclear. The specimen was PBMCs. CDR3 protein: CASSLVGPSSYNSPLHF. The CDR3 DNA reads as TGTGCCAGCAGCTTAGTTGGGCCCAGCTCCTATAATTCACCCCTCCACTTT.